The entry below gives a single TCR beta chain sequence along with its context. Antigen specificity is unknown. CDR1 is WSHSY and CDR2 is SAAADI in the germline V gene. Trimming left V 7 bases short and J 5 bases short, with 23 bases between. CDR3 size: 16 residues. These data come from a study of tumor-infiltrating lymphocytes in localized non-small cell lung cancer. Whole-study findings and limits: No T-cell fraction difference was seen between IM1 and IM2 tumors.

Method: immunoSEQ multiplex PCR; TCRdb's copy keeps in-frame clones and lacks some. There are 20,000 to 25,000 clones in the sample; nearly 80% occur only once, and 3.4% lies in the top ten. The chain carries TRBV10-2 and TRBJ1-1; D might be TRBD1 (5 bases). What was sequenced was lung tumor tissue. The source of this sequence is a human donor with non-small cell lung cancer. The CDR3 coding sequence is TGCGCCAGCATTTCCGGGGCCTACAGAGCAAGGACTGAAGCTTTCTTT. Its protein product is CASISGAYRARTEAFF.